This entry is about one TCR beta chain. Antigen unknown. TCRdb keeps only in-frame clones here, not all; method: immunoSEQ multiplex PCR. The sample holds nearly 15,000 clones, roughly 85% seen once. The sample belongs to a study of T cells in localized non-small cell lung cancer. Findings and limits, study-wide: It was uninvolved adjacent lung that showed the highest T cell clonality, exceeding tumor. Appearances in adjacent lung were noted for a median 57 of the top 100 tumor clones. Prolonged overall survival went with higher T cell density in the blood.

This TCR derives from an older female donor with stage I squamous cell lung carcinoma. Sequenced material: peripheral blood, taken before any cancer treatment.

CDR3 nucleotides: TGTGCCAGCAGCTTAGAGGCTAGCAGATACAATGAGCAGTTCTTC. This codes for CASSLEASRYNEQFF. The rearrangement links TRBV11-2 to TRBJ2-1; D is possibly TRBD2 (5 bases). This CDR3 is built from 15 residues. Germline V gene sequence: CDR1 SGHAT, CDR2 FQNNGV. V lost 0 bases to trimming and J lost 4 bases, with 10 bases between them.